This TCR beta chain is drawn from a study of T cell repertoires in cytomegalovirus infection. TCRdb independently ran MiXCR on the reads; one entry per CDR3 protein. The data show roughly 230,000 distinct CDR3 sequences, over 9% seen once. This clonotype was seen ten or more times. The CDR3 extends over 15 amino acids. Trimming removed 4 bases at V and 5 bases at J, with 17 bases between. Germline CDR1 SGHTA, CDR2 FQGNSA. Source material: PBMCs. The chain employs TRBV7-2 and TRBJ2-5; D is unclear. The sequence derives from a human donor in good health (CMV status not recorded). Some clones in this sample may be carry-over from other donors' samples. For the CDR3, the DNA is TGTGCCAGCAGCTCCAGGCCAACCCGCCGGGAGACCCAGTACTTC. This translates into CASSSRPTRRETQYF.